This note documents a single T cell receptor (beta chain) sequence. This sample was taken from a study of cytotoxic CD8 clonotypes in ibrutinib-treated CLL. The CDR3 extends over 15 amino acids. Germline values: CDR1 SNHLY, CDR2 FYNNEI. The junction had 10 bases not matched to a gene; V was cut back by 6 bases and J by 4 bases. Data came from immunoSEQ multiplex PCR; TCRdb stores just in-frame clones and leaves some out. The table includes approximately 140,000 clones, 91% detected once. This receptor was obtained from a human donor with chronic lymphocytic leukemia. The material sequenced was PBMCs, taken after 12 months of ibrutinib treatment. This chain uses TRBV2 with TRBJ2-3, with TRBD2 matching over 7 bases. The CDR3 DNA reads TGTGCCAGCAGGCGGGAGTCTAATGTTGCAGATACGCAGTATTTT. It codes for CASRRESNVADTQYF.